A single sample is the source of the 17 T cell receptor beta chains below, sequenced in a study of cytomegalovirus exposure and HLA in healthy donors. Profiled with immunoSEQ multiplex PCR; TCRdb holds only in-frame clones, not every one. The sample shows over 200,000 clones, roughly 88% of them seen only once. Source material: PBMCs. These receptors all come from a woman aged 18 to 35 in good health and CMV-seronegative.

The chain combines TRBV15 with TRBJ2-7; a possible D gene is TRBD2 (6 bases). V was trimmed by 1 base and J by 2 bases, leaving 12 bases between them. This CDR3 region has 15 residues. Germline V gene sequence: CDR1 LNHNV, CDR2 YYDKDF (reference sequence). The CDR3 loop is CATSRGLAGTYEQYF. The CDR3, as DNA: TGTGCCACCAGCAGAGGTCTGGCGGGGACCTACGAGCAGTACTTC.

The chain links TRBV10-3 to TRBJ2-6; D unresolved. This CDR3 is built from 16 residues. Germline V CDR1 and CDR2: ENHRY, SYGVKD. Trimming pared 3 bases from V and 1 base from J, leaving 10 bases between. The CDR3 bases are TGTGCCATCAGTGACATTGTCGGGTCTGGGGCCAACGTCCTGACTTTC. Residues: CAISDIVGSGANVLTF.

CDR3: CASSLVSSSQETQYF. The CDR3 region has the DNA TGCGCCAGCAGCTTAGTATCTAGCTCCCAAGAGACCCAGTACTTC. V and J are TRBV5-1 and TRBJ2-5, with a possible D match to TRBD2 (5 bases). V shed 2 bases and J shed 1 base, with 12 bases lying between them. CDR1 is SGHRS, CDR2 YFSETQ, per germline. The CDR3 has 15 residues.

A word on this clone: The sample contains more than one DNA sequence encoding this CDR3. The V gene is TRBV5-1, the J gene TRBJ2-1; 12 bases align to TRBD2. There are 15 residues in the CDR3. From germline, CDR1 is SGHRS and CDR2 YFSETQ. The V segment lost 4 bases and the J segment 4 bases; nucleotides outside the gene matches: 3. The CDR3 sequence is CASSPGTSGYNEQFF. In DNA, the CDR3 is TGCGCCAGCAGCCCCGGGACTAGCGGGTACAATGAGCAGTTCTTC.

The rearrangement links TRBV15 to TRBJ1-1, with 7 bases lining up with TRBD1. Germline loops: CDR1 LNHNV, CDR2 YYDKDF (reference sequence). The trim removed 6 bases at V and 2 bases at J, leaving 9 bases unmatched. The CDR3 sequence is 15 residues long. CDR3 DNA: TGTGCCACCAGGGGCTACAGGGGTGGCAACACTGAAGCTTTCTTT. Protein sequence: CATRGYRGGNTEAFF.

J is TRBJ2-7 and V is TRBV30, with 10 positions matching TRBD1. Trimming cost V 2 bases and J 2 bases; bases outside gene matches: 6. Germline V gene data show CDR1 as GTSNPN and CDR2 as SVGIG (reference sequence). The length of the CDR3 is 15 residues. The CDR3 spells CAWSPGTGAAYEQYF. CDR3 coding DNA: TGTGCCTGGAGTCCCGGGACAGGGGCGGCCTACGAGCAGTACTTC.

This clone was detected only a few times. The J gene is TRBJ1-5, the V gene TRBV19; no firm D call. CDR3 length equals 15 residues. The germline V gene has CDR1 LNHDA and CDR2 SQIVND (reference sequence). V lost 2 bases, J lost 0 bases, and 8 bases lay in between. This CDR3 is CASSIYSGSNQPQHF. CDR3 bases: TGTGCCAGTAGTATATATTCGGGTAGCAATCAGCCCCAGCATTTT.

About this clone itself: One end of the junction does not line up with germline, which may come from a read error. This sequence joins TRBV7-8 and TRBJ2-7; maybe TRBD2 (5 bases). The CDR3 has 14 amino acids. Germline V lookup: CDR1 SGHVS, CDR2 FQNEAQ. The CDR3 nucleotides read TGTGCCAGCAGCTTAGGCGGGCCCTCCCACGAGCAGTACTTC. Translated, it gives CASSLGGPSHEQYF.

V and J are TRBV27 and TRBJ2-7; 7 nucleotides match TRBD1. V lost 4 bases to trimming and J lost 4 bases; unmatched junction nucleotides: 7. CDR1 is MNHEY, CDR2 SMNVEV, per germline (reference sequence). This CDR3 is 14 amino acids long. The DNA for the CDR3 is TGTGCCAGCAGTTCACAAGGGGGCATTTACGAGCAGTACTTC. It is translated as CASSSQGGIYEQYF.

The CDR3 region has the DNA TGTGCCAGCAGTTCCGGGAGGTTATACAATGAGCAGTTCTTC. Translating it yields CASSSGRLYNEQFF. The rearrangement links TRBV28 to TRBJ2-1, with TRBD2 matching over 7 bases. This CDR3 region has 14 residues. V dropped 4 bases and J dropped 4; count of bases not matched to a gene: 4. Per germline, CDR1 MDHEN and CDR2 SYDVKM.

The chain links TRBV29-1 to TRBJ2-5, with D possibly matching TRBD2 (6 bases). There are 14 residues in the CDR3. Trimming shortened V by 0 bases and J by 1 base, and 9 bases separated the two germline ends. Germline-derived CDR1 and CDR2 are SQVTM and ANQGSEA. The chain's CDR3 is CSVEDGRFQETQYF. The CDR3 nucleotides are TGCAGCGTTGAAGATGGGAGGTTCCAAGAGACCCAGTACTTC.

V and J are TRBV1 and TRBJ1-2; the table's TRBD1 call for D was not verified on the DNA. TRBV1 is described as a pseudogene. The CDR3 has 14 amino acids. The CDR3 nucleotides read TGCACCAGCAGCCATAGGGTGGGGCTATATGGCTACACCTTC. Translation: CTSSHRVGLYGYTF.

The chain links TRBV28 to TRBJ1-5, with unresolved D. Per germline, CDR1 MDHEN and CDR2 SYDVKM. This CDR3 region has 14 residues. The V and J ends lost 0 bases and 4 bases respectively, with 7 bases between them. Here the CDR3 DNA reads TGTGCCAGCAGTTTATGGGCAGAAAATCAGCCCCAGCATTTT. Protein product: CASSLWAENQPQHF.

The chain joins TRBV18 to TRBJ2-1, with a possible D match to TRBD1 (5 bases). Per germline, CDR1 KGHSH and CDR2 LQKENI. The CDR3 loop spans 15 amino acids. The V and J ends lost 6 bases and 6 bases respectively, with 18 bases between them. The CDR3 here is CASSSGDRTINEQFF. In DNA form, the CDR3 reads TGTGCCAGCTCGTCCGGAGACAGAACGATCAATGAGCAGTTCTTC.

The table lists this clone with a few counts. This chain joins TRBV6-1 and TRBJ2-7; 11 bases line up with TRBD1. Germline CDR1 and CDR2: MNHNS and SASEGT. There are 14 residues in the CDR3. The V segment lost 7 bases and the J segment 3 bases; nucleotides outside the gene matches: 5. Here the CDR3 reads CASNTGTGGYEQYF. The CDR3 DNA is TGTGCCAGCAATACGGGGACAGGGGGCTACGAGCAGTACTTC.

The chain uses TRBV5-4 and TRBJ1-2; D may be TRBD1 (5 bases). The ends were cut back, 2 bases at V and 0 bases at J, with 17 bases in the middle. CDR3 size: 17 residues. Germline V gene data show CDR1 as SGHNT and CDR2 as YYREEE (reference sequence). The CDR3 is CASSLRNRPLSNYGYTF. CDR3 DNA sequence: TGTGCCAGCAGCTTACGGAACAGGCCCCTGTCTAACTATGGCTACACCTTC.

This sequence joins TRBV10-3 and TRBJ2-6; D possibly corresponds to TRBD2 (6 bases). CDR1 and CDR2 (germline): ENHRY, SYGVKD. The CDR3 has 17 residues. With 5 bases removed from V and 0 bases from J, the gap between germline ends came to 14 bases. The CDR3 is CAISWGDGGSGANVLTF. The CDR3 region has the DNA TGTGCCATCAGTTGGGGGGACGGTGGCTCTGGGGCCAACGTCCTGACTTTC.